Reported below is one T cell receptor beta chain. This clonotype appeared many times. There is no known antigen for this receptor. The sample holds no much larger clone one base away, and base qualities are not on file. PBMCs were isolated by Ficoll-Paque density gradient centrifugation. Reads for this sample came from an Illumina NovaSeq 6000. TCRalpha and TCRbeta cDNA libraries were constructed by 5'RACE with constant-segment primers, with sample barcodes and unique molecular identifiers being introduced. RNA was extracted from every sample with Trizol reagent. Library amplification was performed in two PCR steps, and a second sample barcode and Illumina TruSeq adapters were introduced in the second step. Sequencing of the libraries was done on an Illumina NovaSeq, producing 2 x 150 bp paired-end reads. Concerning the study's data processing: The reads were demultiplexed and collapsed into UMI-guided consensus sequences using migec v1.2.7. Using mixcr v2.1.11, the UMI consensuses were aligned to TRA and TRB V and J templates and assembled into clonotypes. Expanded or contracted clonotypes were those called significant by both edgeR and NoisET, with noise models trained on biological replicates. For edgeR calls, the cutoffs were a false discovery rate-adjusted p below 0.01 and a log2 fold-change threshold of 1. PCA with hierarchical clustering of max-normalized trajectories of the 1000 most abundant clonotypes was used as exploratory dynamics analysis. The CD4 or CD8 phenotype of responding clones was assigned using the separately sequenced CD4+ and CD8+ repertoires. TCRdb took the public reads, trimmed them with fastp at Q25, ran MiXCR for clone calling and kept in-frame beta chains. Rows merge per CDR3 protein into single entries with the most common DNA and genes. It is TCRdb's table, rather than the study itself, that gives the V and J calls and clone size. This sample lists around 47,000 distinct CDR3 sequences; 9.5% were detected once. The top ten clones comprise 12% of the sample.

The sample comes from a study of T-cell memory formation after mild COVID-19 (dated by TCRdb to the early 2020s). Turning to the overall study: Most TCR sequence clusters were specific to one of the two donors. T-cell clones expanding and contracting after mild COVID-19 in a couple of donors were tracked by longitudinal TCRalpha and TCRbeta repertoire sequencing. Two young, previously healthy adult volunteers made up the cohort, one male and one female.

Summary of the overall study and its limitations: Clones contracting from day 15 to 85 had balanced CD4/CD8 phenotypes, while a second wave expanding from day 15 to 37 was biased towards CD4+. Contracting CD4+ clones were located mainly in the CM and EM memory subsets, whereas CD8+ clones were found to be enriched in EMRA. Only two mild cases were covered in the study, and larger cohorts including severe cases with pre-infection samples were considered necessary. The detection of some responding clones in pre-infection memory suggests that pre-existing cross-reactive memory T cells joined the SARS-CoV-2 response. The second-wave clones that peaked on day 37 were not confirmed to be SARS-CoV-2 specific.

The sample taken for sequencing was PBMCs or a T cell subset sorted from them (not recorded which). This sequence was found in an adult woman who had mild COVID-19 (a few samples of this study predate the infection). The sample titles of this study are shuffled in the database, so cell type and time point are left out; the donor was told from shared clones.

The DNA sequence follows: TGCGCCAGCAGCTTGGTATATGGGGAGGCTTTCTTT. Translated, this is CASSLVYGEAFF. Recombination linked TRBV5-1 to TRBJ1-1, with the D segment identity uncertain. V is reduced by 0 bases and J by 11 bases, leaving a spacing of 11 bases between them. Per the germline V gene, SGHRS is the CDR1 and YFSETQ is the CDR2. The CDR3 spans 12 residues, from the cysteine through the phenylalanine. Solely the CDR3 DNA is kept, with 36 bases framed from the first base.